The clone carrying this T cell receptor beta chain was observed a handful of times. Isolated RNA was reverse transcribed into cDNA used as the sequencing template. Produced via immunoSEQ multiplex PCR; TCRdb's table is partial and in-frame only. The sample has about 110,000 clones, roughly 55% seen once. V gave up 3 bases and J gave up 2 bases; unmatched junction bases: 10. Germline V gives CDR1 SGDLS, CDR2 YYNGEE. The CDR3 contains 17 residues. This record belongs to a study of CD8+ T cells in alopecia areata. It was from PBMCs that CD4+ and CD8+ T cells were sorted. The gene calls are TRBV9 and TRBJ2-1; 8 nucleotides match TRBD2. Sequencing input: NKG2D-low CD8+ T cells sorted from blood. The TCR was taken from a human donor with alopecia areata. The CDR3 protein is CASSGGGGLGPYNEQFF. The CDR3 coding sequence is TGTGCCAGCAGCGGGGGCGGGGGACTAGGCCCCTACAATGAGCAGTTCTTC. Variable domain in full (rest from reference TRBV9 and TRBJ2-1): DSGVTQTPKHLITATGQRVTLRCSPRSGDLSVYWYQQSLDQGLQFLIQYYNGEERAKGNILERFSAQQFPDLHSELNLSSLELGDSALYFCASSGGGGLGPYNEQFFGPGTRLTVL.